This passage covers 10 T cell receptor beta chains from one sample sequenced in a study of blood T cell repertoires in COVID-19. Method: immunoSEQ multiplex PCR; TCRdb's copy keeps in-frame clones and lacks some. This sample has some 70,000 clones, with 88% found just once. The specimen sequenced was peripheral blood. The receptor source for this set is a man aged 65 to 85 with active or convalescent COVID-19.

The chain recombines TRBV11-2 with TRBJ2-5; 7 bases are a match to TRBD2. This CDR3 has 14 residues. Germline V CDR1 and CDR2: SGHAT, FQNNGV. V was pared by 5 bases and J by 2 bases, with 5 bases of the junction left unmatched. CDR3 DNA: TGTGCCAGCAGCCCCGGACTAGGACAAGAGACCCAGTACTTC. Protein sequence: CASSPGLGQETQYF.

The chain links TRBV5-1 to TRBJ2-2, with 15 positions matching TRBD2. The CDR3 runs to 17 residues. The germline V gene encodes CDR1 SGHRS and CDR2 YFSETQ. V shed 5 bases and J 3 bases; nucleotides not matched to a gene: 5. CDR3 residues: CASRGTSGRTDTGELFF. The CDR3 region has the DNA TGCGCCAGCAGGGGGACTAGCGGGAGGACGGACACCGGGGAGCTGTTTTTT.

The chain links TRBV27 to TRBJ1-3; tentatively, D is TRBD1 (5 bases). CDR1 is MNHEY, CDR2 SMNVEV, per germline (reference sequence). V was cut by 10 bases and J by 8 bases, with 12 bases left in between. The CDR3 runs 11 residues. The DNA for the CDR3 is TGTGCCACCACAGGTATCCACACCATATATTTT. Its protein is CATTGIHTIYF.

The chain has TRBV5-1 and TRBJ2-2; tentative D call: TRBD2 (6 bases). Germline V gives CDR1 SGHRS, CDR2 YFSETQ. The CDR3 spans 16 residues. Trimming took 4 bases from V and 5 from J, leaving 18 bases between them. The CDR3 sequence is CASSDPSAGRTGELFF. The CDR3 DNA is TGCGCCAGCAGCGACCCGTCGGCGGGGCGGACCGGGGAGCTGTTTTTT.

The V call is TRBV7-8, the J call TRBJ2-7; 7 nucleotides agree with TRBD2. CDR3 size: 15 residues. V was pared by 0 bases and J by 1 base, with 3 bases of the junction left unmatched. The germline CDR1 and CDR2 sequences are SGHVS and FQNEAQ. Written as DNA, the CDR3 is TGTGCCAGCAGCTTAGCAAGCGGGAATTCCTACGAGCAGTACTTC. Amino acids: CASSLASGNSYEQYF.

This CDR3 is CASSLAVGAGELFF. The CDR3, as DNA: TGCGCCAGCAGCTTGGCCGTCGGGGCCGGGGAGCTGTTTTTT. The chain has TRBV5-1 and TRBJ2-2, with a possible D match to TRBD2 (5 bases). Trimming removed 0 bases at V and 6 bases at J, with 9 bases between. In germline, CDR1 is SGHRS, CDR2 YFSETQ. This CDR3 spans 14 amino acids. The variable domain in full, completed from reference TRBV5-1 and TRBJ2-2, reads KAGVTQTPRYLIKTRGQQVTLSCSPISGHRSVSWYQQTPGQGLQFLFEYFSETQRNKGNFPGRFSGRQFSNSRSEMNVSTLELGDSALYLCASSLAVGAGELFFGEGSRLTVL.

V and J are TRBV12-3 or TRBV12-4 and TRBJ1-1; D is unresolved. This CDR3 is built from 13 residues. The ends were cut back, 2 bases at V and 0 bases at J, with 4 bases in the middle. The chain's CDR3 is CASSLQMNTEAFF. The CDR3 DNA reads as TGTGCCAGCAGTTTACAGATGAACACTGAAGCTTTCTTT.

The chain has TRBV20-1 and TRBJ1-6, with D tentatively TRBD1 (6 bases). The V gene lost 3 bases and the J gene lost 7 bases, with 10 bases spanning the gap. CDR1 and CDR2 from the germline V gene are DFQATT and SNEGSKA (reference sequence). The CDR3 is made up of 13 amino acids. CDR3 in DNA: TGCAGTGCTAGTCGGGACAAAAATTCACCCCTCCACTTT. Translation: CSASRDKNSPLHF.

The chain uses TRBV5-1 and TRBJ1-6, with D possibly being TRBD1 (5 bases). Germline V gives CDR1 SGHRS, CDR2 YFSETQ. The CDR3 consists of 17 residues. V dropped 0 bases and J dropped 9 bases, with 19 bases sitting between them. CDR3 in DNA: TGCGCCAGCAGCTTGGCCCGGGGGGGGTCGGATGCTTCACCCCTCCACTTT. Its protein is CASSLARGGSDASPLHF.

The table lists this clone with a count of one. The V and J genes are TRBV11-2 and TRBJ2-1, with D maybe TRBD1 (6 bases). Germline V lookup: CDR1 SGHAT, CDR2 FQNNGV. The V gene lost 6 bases and the J gene lost 0 bases, with 15 bases spanning the gap. This CDR3 is built from 16 residues. In DNA, the CDR3 is TGTGCCAGCAGAACGACAGGAATGAGCTCCTACAATGAGCAGTTCTTC. Translated, it gives CASRTTGMSSYNEQFF.